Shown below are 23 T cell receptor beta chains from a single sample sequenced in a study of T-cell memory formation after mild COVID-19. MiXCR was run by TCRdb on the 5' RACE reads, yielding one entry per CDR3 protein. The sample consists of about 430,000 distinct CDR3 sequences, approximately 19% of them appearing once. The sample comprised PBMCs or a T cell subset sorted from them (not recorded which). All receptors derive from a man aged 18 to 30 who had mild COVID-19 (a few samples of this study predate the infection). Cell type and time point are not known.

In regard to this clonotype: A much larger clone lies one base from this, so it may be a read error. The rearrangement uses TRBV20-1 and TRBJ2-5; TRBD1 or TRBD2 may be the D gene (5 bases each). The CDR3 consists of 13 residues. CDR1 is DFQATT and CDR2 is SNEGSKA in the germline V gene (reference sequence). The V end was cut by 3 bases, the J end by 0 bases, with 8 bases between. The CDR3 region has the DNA TGCAGTGCTAGCGGGGCAAACCAAGAGACCCAGTACTTC. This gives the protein CSASGANQETQYF.

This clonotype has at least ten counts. The DNA for the CDR3 is TGTGCCAGCAGCTCCGAGCGGGGGGGTAGAGAGACCCAGTACTTC. It translates to CASSSERGGRETQYF. This rearrangement joins TRBV7-8 to TRBJ2-5; 10 bases match TRBD2. The germline gives CDR1 SGHVS, CDR2 FQNEAQ. V was pared by 4 bases and J by 4 bases, with 6 bases of the junction left unmatched. This CDR3 spans 15 amino acids.

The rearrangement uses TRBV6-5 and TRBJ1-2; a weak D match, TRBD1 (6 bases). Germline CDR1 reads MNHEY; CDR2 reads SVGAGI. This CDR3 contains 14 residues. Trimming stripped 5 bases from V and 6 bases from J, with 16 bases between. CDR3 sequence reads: CASSHPGKGDGYTF. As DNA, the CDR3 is TGTGCCAGCAGTCACCCCGGGAAGGGGGATGGCTACACCTTC.

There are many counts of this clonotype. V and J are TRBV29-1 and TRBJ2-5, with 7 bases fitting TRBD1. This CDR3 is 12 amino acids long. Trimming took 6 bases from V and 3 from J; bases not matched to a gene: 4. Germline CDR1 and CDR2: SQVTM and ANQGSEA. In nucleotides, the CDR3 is TGCAGCGTCATAGACAGGGAAGAGACCCAGTACTTC. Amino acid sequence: CSVIDREETQYF.

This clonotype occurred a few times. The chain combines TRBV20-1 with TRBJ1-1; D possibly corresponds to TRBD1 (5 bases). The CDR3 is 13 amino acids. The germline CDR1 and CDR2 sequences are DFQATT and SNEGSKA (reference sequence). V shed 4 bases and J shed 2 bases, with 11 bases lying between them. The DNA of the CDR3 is TGCAGTGCTAAGCAGGGTCCCAACACTGAAGCTTTCTTT. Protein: CSAKQGPNTEAFF.

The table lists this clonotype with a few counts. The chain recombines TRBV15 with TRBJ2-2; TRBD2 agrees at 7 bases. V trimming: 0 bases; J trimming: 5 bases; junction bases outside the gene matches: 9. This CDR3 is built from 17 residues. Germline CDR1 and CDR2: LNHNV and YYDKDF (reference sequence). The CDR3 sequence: CATSRDLRSGVTGELFF. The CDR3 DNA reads TGTGCCACCAGCAGAGATCTGAGGAGCGGGGTTACCGGGGAGCTGTTTTTT.

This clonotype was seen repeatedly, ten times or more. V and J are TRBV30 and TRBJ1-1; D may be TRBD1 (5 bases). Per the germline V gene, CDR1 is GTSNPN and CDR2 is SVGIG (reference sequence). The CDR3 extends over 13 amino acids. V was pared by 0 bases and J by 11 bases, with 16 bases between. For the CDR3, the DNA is TGTGCCTGGAGTGTCCAGGGTTCCCCCCGGGCTTTCTTT. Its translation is CAWSVQGSPRAFF.

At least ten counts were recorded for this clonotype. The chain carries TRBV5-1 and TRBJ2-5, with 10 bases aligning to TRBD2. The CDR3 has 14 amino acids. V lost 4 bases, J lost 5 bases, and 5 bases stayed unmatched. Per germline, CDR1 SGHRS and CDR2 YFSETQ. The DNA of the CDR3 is TGCGCCAGCAGCCAAGCGGGGGGGCCCGAGACCCAGTACTTC. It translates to CASSQAGGPETQYF.

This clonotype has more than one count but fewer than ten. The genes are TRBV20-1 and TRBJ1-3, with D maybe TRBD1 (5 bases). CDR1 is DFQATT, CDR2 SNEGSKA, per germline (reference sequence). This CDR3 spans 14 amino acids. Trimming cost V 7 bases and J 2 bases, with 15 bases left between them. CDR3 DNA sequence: TGCAGTGTAGGGGCCCGAGGGGCTGGAAACACCATATATTTT. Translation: CSVGARGAGNTIYF.

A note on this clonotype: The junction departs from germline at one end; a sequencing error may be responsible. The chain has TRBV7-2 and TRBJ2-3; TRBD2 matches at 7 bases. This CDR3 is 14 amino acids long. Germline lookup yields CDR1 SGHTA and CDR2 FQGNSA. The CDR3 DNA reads TGTGACAGCAGCTTAGCGGGTCCTACAGATACGCAGTATTTT. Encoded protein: CDSSLAGPTDTQYF.

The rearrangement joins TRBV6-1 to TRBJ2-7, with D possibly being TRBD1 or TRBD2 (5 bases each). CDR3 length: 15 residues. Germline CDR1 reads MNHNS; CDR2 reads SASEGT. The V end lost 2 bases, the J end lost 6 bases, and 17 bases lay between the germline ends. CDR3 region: CASSELRGRLGEQYF. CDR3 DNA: TGTGCCAGCAGTGAACTAAGGGGACGGCTCGGCGAGCAGTACTTC.

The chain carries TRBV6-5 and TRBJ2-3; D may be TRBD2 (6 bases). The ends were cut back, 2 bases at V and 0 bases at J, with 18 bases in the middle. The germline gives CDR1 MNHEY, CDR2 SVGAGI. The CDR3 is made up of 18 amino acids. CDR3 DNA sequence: TGTGCCAGCAGTTACGTCTACCGGGGAGGCCCTAGCACAGATACGCAGTATTTT. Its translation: CASSYVYRGGPSTDTQYF.

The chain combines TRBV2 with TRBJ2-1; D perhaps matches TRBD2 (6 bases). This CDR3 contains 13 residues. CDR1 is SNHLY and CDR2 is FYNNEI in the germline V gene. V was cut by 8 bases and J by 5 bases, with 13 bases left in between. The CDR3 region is CASLGGENNEQFF. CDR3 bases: TGTGCCAGCCTGGGGGGAGAGAACAATGAGCAGTTCTTC.

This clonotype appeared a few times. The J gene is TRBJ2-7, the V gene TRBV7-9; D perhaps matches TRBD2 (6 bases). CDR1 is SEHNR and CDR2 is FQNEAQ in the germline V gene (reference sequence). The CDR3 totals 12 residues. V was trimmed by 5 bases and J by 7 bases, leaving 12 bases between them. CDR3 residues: CASSGGTQEQYF. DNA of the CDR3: TGTGCCAGCAGCGGGGGGACTCAAGAGCAGTACTTC.

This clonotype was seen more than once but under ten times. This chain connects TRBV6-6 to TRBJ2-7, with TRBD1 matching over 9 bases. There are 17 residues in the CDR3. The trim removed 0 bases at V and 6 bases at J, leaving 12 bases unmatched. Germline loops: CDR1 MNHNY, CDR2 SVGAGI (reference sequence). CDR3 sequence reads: CASSYSSDETGGSEQYF. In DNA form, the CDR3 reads TGTGCCAGCAGTTACTCGAGTGATGAGACAGGGGGAAGCGAGCAGTACTTC.

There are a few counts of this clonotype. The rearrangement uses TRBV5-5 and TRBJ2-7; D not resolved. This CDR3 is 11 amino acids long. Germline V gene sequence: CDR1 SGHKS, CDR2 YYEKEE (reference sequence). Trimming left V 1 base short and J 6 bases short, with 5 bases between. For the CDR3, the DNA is TGTGCCAGCAGCTTGAATGGCGAGCAGTACTTC. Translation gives CASSLNGEQYF.

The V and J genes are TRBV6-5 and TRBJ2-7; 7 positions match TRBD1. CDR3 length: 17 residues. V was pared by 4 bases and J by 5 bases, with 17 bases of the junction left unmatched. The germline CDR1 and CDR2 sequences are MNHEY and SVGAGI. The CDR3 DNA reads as TGTGCCAGCAGTTCCACATCGACAGGGAAGGCATTCCACGAGCAGTACGTC. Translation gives CASSSTSTGKAFHEQYV.

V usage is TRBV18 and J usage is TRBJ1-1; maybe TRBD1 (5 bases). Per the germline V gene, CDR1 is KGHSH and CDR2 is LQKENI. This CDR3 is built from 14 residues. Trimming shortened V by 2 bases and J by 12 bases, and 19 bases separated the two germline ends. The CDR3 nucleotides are TGTGCCAGCTCACCAACCGGGACGCCGAAATCTCCTTTCTTT. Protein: CASSPTGTPKSPFF.

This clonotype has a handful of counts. The CDR3: CASSLARQGPQNTEAFF. CDR3 coding DNA: TGTGCCAGCAGCTTAGCCCGACAGGGTCCCCAGAACACTGAAGCTTTCTTT. The chain joins TRBV7-8 to TRBJ1-1, with 7 bases lining up with TRBD1. The CDR3 has 17 residues. The junction had 8 bases not matched to a gene; V was cut back by 0 bases and J by 1 base. CDR1 is SGHVS, CDR2 FQNEAQ, per germline. The full variable domain, in which reference TRBV7-8 and TRBJ1-1 provide the parts outside the CDR3, is GAGVSQSPRYKVAKRGQDVALRCDPISGHVSLFWYQQALGQGPEFLTYFQNEAQLDKSGLPSDRFFAERPEGSVSTLKIQRTQQEDSAVYLCASSLARQGPQNTEAFFGQGTRLTVV.

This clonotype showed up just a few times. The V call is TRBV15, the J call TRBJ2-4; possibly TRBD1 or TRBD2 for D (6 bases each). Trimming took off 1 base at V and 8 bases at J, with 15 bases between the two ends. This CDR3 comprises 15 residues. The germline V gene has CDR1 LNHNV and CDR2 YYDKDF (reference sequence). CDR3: CATSRGPGAADIQYF. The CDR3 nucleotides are TGTGCCACCAGCAGAGGTCCGGGGGCCGCGGACATTCAGTACTTC.

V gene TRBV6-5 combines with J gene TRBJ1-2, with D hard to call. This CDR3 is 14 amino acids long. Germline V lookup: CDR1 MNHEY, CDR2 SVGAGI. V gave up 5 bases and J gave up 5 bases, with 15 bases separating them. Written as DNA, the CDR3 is TGTGCCAGCAGTCAAGGACCAGGCTCGTATGGCTACACCTTC. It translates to CASSQGPGSYGYTF.

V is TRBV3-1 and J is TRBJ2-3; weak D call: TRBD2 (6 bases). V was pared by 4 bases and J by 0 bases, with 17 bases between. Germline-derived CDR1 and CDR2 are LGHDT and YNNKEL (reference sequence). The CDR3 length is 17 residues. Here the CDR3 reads CASSRGGALVSTDTQYF. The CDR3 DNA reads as TGTGCCAGCAGCCGAGGAGGGGCGCTGGTGAGCACAGATACGCAGTATTTT.

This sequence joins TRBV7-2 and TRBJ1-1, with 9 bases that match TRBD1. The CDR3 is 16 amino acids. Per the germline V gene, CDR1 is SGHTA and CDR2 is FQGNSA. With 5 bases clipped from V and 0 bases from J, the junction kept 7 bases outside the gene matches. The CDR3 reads CASSPGWDRVNTEAFF. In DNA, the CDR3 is TGTGCCAGCAGCCCCGGGTGGGACAGGGTGAACACTGAAGCTTTCTTT.